The clone carrying this T cell receptor (beta chain) was seen a few times. Its cognate antigen is unknown. The sample is drawn from a study of cytomegalovirus exposure and HLA in healthy donors. Study-wide background: Of all 400 or so donors who were genotyped, roughly 81% belonged to the Caucasian-associated ancestry cluster. Findings of the study overall: Later on, a genetic analysis was performed. It linked a missense variant in DCLRE1C with V- and J-gene trimming of TCR beta.

Germline loops: CDR1 SGHDT, CDR2 YYEEEE. The CDR3 is 12 residues long. V dropped 2 bases and J dropped 8 bases, with 8 bases sitting between them. Vbeta (60) and Jbeta (13) primers were used in the PCR. Sequencing used immunoSEQ multiplex PCR; TCRdb keeps in-frame clones, though not all of them. The sample yields 130,000 to 150,000 clones, around 73% seen once. The TCR sequence derives from a female donor in good health and CMV-seronegative. The specimen sequenced was PBMCs. The rearrangement uses TRBV5-6 and TRBJ1-3; D unresolved. CDR3 in amino acids: CASSFSRDTIYF. Here the CDR3 DNA reads TGTGCCAGCAGCTTTTCCCGGGACACCATATATTTT. The full variable domain, rest sourced from reference TRBV5-6 and TRBJ1-3, is DAGVTQSPTHLIKTRGQQVTLRCSPKSGHDTVSWYQQALGQGPQFIFQYYEEEERQRGNFPDRFSGHQFPNYSSELNVNALLLGDSALYLCASSFSRDTIYFGEGSWLTVV.